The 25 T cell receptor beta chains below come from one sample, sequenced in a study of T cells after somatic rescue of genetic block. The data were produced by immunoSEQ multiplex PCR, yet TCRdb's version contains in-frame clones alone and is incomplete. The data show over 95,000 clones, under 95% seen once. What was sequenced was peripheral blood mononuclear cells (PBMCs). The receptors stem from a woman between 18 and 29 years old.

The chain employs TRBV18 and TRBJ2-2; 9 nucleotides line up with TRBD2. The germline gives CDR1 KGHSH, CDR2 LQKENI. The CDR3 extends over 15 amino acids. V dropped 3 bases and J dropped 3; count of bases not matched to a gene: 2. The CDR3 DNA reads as TGTGCCAGCTCACCGCGGGAGGGCGACACCGGGGAGCTGTTTTTT. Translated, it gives CASSPREGDTGELFF.

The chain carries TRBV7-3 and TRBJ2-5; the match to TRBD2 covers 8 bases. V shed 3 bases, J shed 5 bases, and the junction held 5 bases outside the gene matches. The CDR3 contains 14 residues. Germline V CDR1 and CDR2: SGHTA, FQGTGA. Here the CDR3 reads CASSFRGGPETQYF. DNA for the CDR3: TGTGCCAGCAGCTTTCGGGGGGGCCCGGAGACCCAGTACTTC.

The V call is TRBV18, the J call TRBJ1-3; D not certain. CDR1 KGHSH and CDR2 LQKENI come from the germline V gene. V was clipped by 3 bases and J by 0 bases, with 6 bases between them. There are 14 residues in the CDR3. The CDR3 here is CASSPGNSGNTIYF. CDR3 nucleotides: TGTGCCAGCTCACCGGGTAACTCTGGAAACACCATATATTTT.

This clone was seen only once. This chain's CDR3 is CASSLAPRKYEQYF. The CDR3 DNA reads as TGTGCCAGCAGCTTAGCGCCGCGGAAGTACGAGCAGTACTTC. The rearrangement links TRBV7-2 to TRBJ2-7, with unresolved D. V was pared by 0 bases and J by 4 bases, with 10 bases between. Germline assignment: CDR1 SGHTA and CDR2 FQGNSA. The CDR3 runs to 14 residues.

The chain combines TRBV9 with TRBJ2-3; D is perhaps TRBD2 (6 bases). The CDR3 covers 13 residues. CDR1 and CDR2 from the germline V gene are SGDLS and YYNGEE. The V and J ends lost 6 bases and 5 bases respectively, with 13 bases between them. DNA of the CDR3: TGTGCCAGCAACAAGGACTATCGAGATACGCAGTATTTT. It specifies CASNKDYRDTQYF.

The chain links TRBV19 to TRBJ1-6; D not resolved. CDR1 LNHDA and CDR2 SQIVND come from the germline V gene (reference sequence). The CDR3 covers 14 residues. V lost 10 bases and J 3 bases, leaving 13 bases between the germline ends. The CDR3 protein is CATSEGNYNSPLHF. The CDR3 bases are TGTGCCACTTCCGAGGGAAACTATAATTCACCCCTCCACTTT.

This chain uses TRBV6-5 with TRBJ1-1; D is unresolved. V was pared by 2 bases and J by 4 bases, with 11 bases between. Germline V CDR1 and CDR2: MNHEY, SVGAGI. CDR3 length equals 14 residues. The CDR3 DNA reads TGTGCCAGCAGTTACGGGGAACCCCTCACTGAAGCTTTCTTT. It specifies CASSYGEPLTEAFF.

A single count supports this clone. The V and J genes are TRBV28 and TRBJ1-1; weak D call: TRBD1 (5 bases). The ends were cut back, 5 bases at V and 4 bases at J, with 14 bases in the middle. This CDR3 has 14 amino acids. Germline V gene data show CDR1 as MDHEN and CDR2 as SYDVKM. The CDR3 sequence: CASSGGGAVTEAFF. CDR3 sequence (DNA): TGTGCCAGCAGTGGGGGAGGGGCTGTCACTGAAGCTTTCTTT.

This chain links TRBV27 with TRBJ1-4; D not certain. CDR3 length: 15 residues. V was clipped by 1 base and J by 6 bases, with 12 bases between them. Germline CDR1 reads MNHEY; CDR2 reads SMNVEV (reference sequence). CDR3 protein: CASSLWPSKDEKLFF. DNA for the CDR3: TGTGCCAGCAGTTTATGGCCGTCTAAGGATGAAAAACTGTTTTTT.

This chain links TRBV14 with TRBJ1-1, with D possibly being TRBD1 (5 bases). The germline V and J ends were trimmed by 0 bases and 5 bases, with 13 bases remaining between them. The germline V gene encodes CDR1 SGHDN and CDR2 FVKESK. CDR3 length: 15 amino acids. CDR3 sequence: CASSQDWWGWTEAFF. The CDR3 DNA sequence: TGTGCCAGCAGCCAAGATTGGTGGGGGTGGACTGAAGCTTTCTTT.

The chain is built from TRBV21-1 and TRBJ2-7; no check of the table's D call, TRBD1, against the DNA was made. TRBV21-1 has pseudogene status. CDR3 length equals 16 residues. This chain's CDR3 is CASVHGRETGVYEQYF. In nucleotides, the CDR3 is TGTGCCAGCGTTCACGGTCGGGAGACAGGGGTCTACGAGCAGTACTTC.

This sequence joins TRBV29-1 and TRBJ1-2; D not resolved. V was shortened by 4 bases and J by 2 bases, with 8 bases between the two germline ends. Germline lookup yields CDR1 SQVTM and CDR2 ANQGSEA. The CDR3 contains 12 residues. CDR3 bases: TGCAGCGTTGGTATGACGAACTATGGCTACACCTTC. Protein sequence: CSVGMTNYGYTF.

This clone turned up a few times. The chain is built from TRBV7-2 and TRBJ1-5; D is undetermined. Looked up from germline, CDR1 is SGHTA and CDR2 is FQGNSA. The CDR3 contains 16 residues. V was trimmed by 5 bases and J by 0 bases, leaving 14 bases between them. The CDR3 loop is CASSLRPANSNQPQHF. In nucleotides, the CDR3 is TGTGCCAGCAGCCTACGGCCCGCCAATAGCAATCAGCCCCAGCATTTT. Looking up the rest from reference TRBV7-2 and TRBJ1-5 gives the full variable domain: GAGVSQSPSNKVTEKGKDVELRCDPISGHTALYWYRQSLGQGLEFLIYFQGNSAPDKSGLPSDRFSAERTGGSVSTLTIQRTQQEDSAVYLCASSLRPANSNQPQHFGDGTRLSIL.

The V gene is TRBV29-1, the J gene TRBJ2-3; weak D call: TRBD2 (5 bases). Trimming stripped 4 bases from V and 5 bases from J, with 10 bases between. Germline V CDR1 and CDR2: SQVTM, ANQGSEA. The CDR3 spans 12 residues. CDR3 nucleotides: TGCAGCGTTGGCCTAGGGAGAGATACGCAGTATTTT. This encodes CSVGLGRDTQYF.

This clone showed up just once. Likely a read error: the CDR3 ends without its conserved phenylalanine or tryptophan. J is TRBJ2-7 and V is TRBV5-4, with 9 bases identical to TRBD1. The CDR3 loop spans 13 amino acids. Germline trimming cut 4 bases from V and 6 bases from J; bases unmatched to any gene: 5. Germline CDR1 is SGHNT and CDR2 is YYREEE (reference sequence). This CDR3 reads CASSHGQGREQYL. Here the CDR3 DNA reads TGTGCCAGCAGCCATGGACAGGGGCGCGAGCAGTACCTC.

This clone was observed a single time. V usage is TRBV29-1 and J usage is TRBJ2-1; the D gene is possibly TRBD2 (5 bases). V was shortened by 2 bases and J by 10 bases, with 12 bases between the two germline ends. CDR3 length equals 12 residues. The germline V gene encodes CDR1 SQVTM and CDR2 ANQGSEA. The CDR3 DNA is TGCAGCGTTGAACAGAGGGATTGGGAGCAGTTCTTC. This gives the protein CSVEQRDWEQFF.

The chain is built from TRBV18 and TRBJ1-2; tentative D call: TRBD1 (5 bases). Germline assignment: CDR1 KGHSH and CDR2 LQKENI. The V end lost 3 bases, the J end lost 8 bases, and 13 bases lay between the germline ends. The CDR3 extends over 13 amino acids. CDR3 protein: CASSPGRATGYTF. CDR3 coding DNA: TGTGCCAGCTCACCGGGCAGGGCGACCGGCTACACCTTC. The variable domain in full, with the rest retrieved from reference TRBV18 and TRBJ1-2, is NAGVMQNPRHLVRRRGQEARLRCSPMKGHSHVYWYRQLPEEGLKFMVYLQKENIIDESGMPKERFSAEFPKEGPSILRIQQVVRGDSAAYFCASSPGRATGYTFGSGTRLTVV.

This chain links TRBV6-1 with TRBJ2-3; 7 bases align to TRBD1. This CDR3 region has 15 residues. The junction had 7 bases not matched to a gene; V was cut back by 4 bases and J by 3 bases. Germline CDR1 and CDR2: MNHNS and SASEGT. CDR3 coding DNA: TGTGCCAGCAGTGCACTGACAGGGTCAACAGATACGCAGTATTTT. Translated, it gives CASSALTGSTDTQYF.

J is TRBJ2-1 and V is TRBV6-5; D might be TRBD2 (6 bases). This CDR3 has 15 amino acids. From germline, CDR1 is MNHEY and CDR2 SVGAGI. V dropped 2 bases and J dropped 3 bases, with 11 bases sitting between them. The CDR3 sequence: CASSYTAGNYNEQFF. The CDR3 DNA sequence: TGTGCCAGCAGTTACACGGCGGGGAACTACAATGAGCAGTTCTTC.

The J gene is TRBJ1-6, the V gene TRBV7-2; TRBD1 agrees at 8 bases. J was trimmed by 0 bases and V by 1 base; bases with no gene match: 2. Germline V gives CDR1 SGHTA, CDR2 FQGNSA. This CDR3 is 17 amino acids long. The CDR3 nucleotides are TGTGCCAGCAGCTTAGGACAGGGGAGCTCCTATAATTCACCCCTCCACTTT. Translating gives CASSLGQGSSYNSPLHF.

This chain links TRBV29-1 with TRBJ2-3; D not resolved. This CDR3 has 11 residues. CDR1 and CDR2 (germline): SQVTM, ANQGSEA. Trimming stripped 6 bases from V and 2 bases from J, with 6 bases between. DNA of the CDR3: TGCAGCGTCGACACCACAGATACGCAGTATTTT. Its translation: CSVDTTDTQYF.

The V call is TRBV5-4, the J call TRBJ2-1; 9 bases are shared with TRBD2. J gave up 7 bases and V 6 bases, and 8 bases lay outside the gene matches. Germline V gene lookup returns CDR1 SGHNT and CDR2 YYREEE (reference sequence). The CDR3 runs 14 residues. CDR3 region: CASKSSGGRNEQFF. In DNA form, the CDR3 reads TGTGCCAGCAAGAGTAGCGGGGGACGGAATGAGCAGTTCTTC.

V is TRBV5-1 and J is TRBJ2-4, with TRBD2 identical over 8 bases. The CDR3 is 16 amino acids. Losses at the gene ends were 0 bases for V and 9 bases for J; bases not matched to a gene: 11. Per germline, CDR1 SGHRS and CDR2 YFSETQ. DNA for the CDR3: TGCGCCAGCAGCTTGGGCAGAGCGCGGGCGGGAGGCATTCAGTACTTC. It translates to CASSLGRARAGGIQYF.

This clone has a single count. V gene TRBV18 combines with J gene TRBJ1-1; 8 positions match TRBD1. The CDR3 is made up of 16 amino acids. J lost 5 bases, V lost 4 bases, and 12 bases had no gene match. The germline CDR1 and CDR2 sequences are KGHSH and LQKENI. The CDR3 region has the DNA TGTGCCAGCTCACTCTACCGAGACAGGGGAGAGACTGAAGCTTTCTTT. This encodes CASSLYRDRGETEAFF.

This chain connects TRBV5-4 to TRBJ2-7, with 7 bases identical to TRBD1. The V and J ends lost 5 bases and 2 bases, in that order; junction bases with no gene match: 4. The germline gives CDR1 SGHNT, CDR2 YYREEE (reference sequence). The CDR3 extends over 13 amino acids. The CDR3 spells CASSLQGTYEQYF. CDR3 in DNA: TGTGCCAGCAGTCTACAGGGGACCTACGAGCAGTACTTC.